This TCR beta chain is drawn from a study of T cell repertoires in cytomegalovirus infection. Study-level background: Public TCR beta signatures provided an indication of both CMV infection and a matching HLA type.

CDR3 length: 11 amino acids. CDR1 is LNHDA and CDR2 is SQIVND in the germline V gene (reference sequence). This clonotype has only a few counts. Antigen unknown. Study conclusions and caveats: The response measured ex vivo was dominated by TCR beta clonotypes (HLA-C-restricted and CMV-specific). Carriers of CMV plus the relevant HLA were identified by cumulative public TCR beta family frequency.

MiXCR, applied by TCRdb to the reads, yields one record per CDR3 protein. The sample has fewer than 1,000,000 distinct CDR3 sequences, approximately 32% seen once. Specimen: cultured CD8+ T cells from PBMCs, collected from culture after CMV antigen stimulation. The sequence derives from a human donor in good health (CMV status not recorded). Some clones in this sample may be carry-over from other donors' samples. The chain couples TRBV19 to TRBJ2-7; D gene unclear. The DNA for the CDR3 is TGTGCAGCCGGGCCGACCTACGAGCAGTACTTC. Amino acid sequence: CAAGPTYEQYF.